The 20 T cell receptor beta chains given below trace back to one sample, sequenced in a study of blood T cell repertoires in COVID-19. The protocol was immunoSEQ multiplex PCR, while the TCRdb copy is restricted to in-frame clones and leaves out a portion. Here the sample spans over 100,000 clones, about 90% being singletons. The sequenced sample consisted of peripheral blood. The source is a man aged 50 or older with active COVID-19.

J is TRBJ2-2 and V is TRBV4-2; 16 bases line up with TRBD2. The germline CDR1 and CDR2 sequences are LGHNA and YNFKEQ. CDR3 length: 17 amino acids. J was trimmed by 7 bases and V by 2 bases; bases with no gene match: 4. The CDR3 loop reads CASSQTGTSGGVGELFF. For the CDR3, the DNA is TGTGCCAGCAGCCAAACCGGGACTAGCGGGGGGGTCGGGGAGCTGTTTTTT.

This chain joins TRBV6-5 and TRBJ1-1; TRBD1 might be the D (5 bases). Germline V gene sequence: CDR1 MNHEY, CDR2 SVGAGI. Trimming cost V 0 bases and J 4 bases, with 6 bases left between them. CDR3 length equals 13 residues. The CDR3 DNA follows: TGTGCCAGCAGTTACTCGGGGCCCACTGAAGCTTTCTTT. This gives the protein CASSYSGPTEAFF.

This clone has more than one count but fewer than ten. The chain employs TRBV18 and TRBJ2-7; D is perhaps TRBD2 (7 bases). The CDR3 sequence is 16 residues long. V lost 6 bases and J lost 6, with 24 bases in between. CDR1 is KGHSH, CDR2 LQKENI, per germline. CDR3 DNA sequence: TGTGCCAGCTCCCAAGGGGGGGCGGGACCGGTCGGCGAGCAGTACTTC. As protein: CASSQGGAGPVGEQYF.

The chain carries TRBV3-1 (or the pseudogene TRBV3-2) and TRBJ1-5; possibly TRBD1 for D (6 bases). Between the trimmed V and J ends, which lost 1 base and 3 bases, there was a span of 16 bases. Germline lookup yields CDR1 LGHDT and CDR2 YNNKEL (reference sequence). The CDR3 covers 17 residues. CDR3 region: CASSQVQGSGANQPQHF. The CDR3 DNA reads TGTGCCAGCAGCCAAGTACAGGGTAGTGGGGCCAATCAGCCCCAGCATTTT.

The chain uses TRBV18 and TRBJ2-1; 16 positions agree with TRBD2. The germline V gene has CDR1 KGHSH and CDR2 LQKENI. V was clipped by 4 bases and J by 5 bases; unmatched bases: 5. CDR3 length equals 17 residues. The CDR3 here is CASSQGLAGGQNNEQFF. CDR3 nucleotides: TGTGCCAGCTCACAGGGACTAGCGGGGGGGCAGAACAATGAGCAGTTCTTC.

This chain joins TRBV7-9 and TRBJ1-2; D not certain. Germline values: CDR1 SEHNR, CDR2 FQNEAQ (reference sequence). The CDR3 runs to 12 residues. The V end lost 3 bases, the J end lost 8 bases, and 10 bases lay between the germline ends. For the CDR3, the DNA is TGTGCCAGCAGCTTTGAGGAAGGCGGCTACACCTTC. Protein: CASSFEEGGYTF.

The chain recombines TRBV12-5 with TRBJ2-1; D uncertain. Germline values: CDR1 LGHNT, CDR2 FRNRAP. CDR3 length: 13 amino acids. Deletions cut 5 bases from V and 6 bases from J, with 11 bases between. The CDR3 DNA is TGTGCTAGTGGTGTCGACCCGGGCAATGAGCAGTTCTTC. The encoded protein is CASGVDPGNEQFF.

The V gene is TRBV19, the J gene TRBJ2-7, with D possibly TRBD2 on 6 matching bases. The germline V and J ends were trimmed by 6 bases and 7 bases, with 22 bases remaining between them. This CDR3 region has 15 residues. Germline V lookup: CDR1 LNHDA, CDR2 SQIVND (reference sequence). DNA for the CDR3: TGTGCCAGTAGCTCAGCCCATGGGGCGGGGAGGGAGCAGTACTTC. Protein product: CASSSAHGAGREQYF.

The V and J genes are TRBV4-2 and TRBJ1-1, with 8 positions matching TRBD1. The CDR3 runs to 15 residues. With V trimmed by 1 base and J by 0 bases, 1 base remained unmatched. CDR1 and CDR2 (germline): LGHNA, YNFKEQ. Here the CDR3 DNA reads TGTGCCAGCAGCCAAGGGGGACAGGTGAACACTGAAGCTTTCTTT. Translating gives CASSQGGQVNTEAFF.

J is TRBJ2-4 and V is TRBV21-1; TRBD2, the D gene given by the table, was not confirmed from the DNA. TRBV21-1 is a pseudogene segment. This CDR3 has 19 residues. CDR3: CAHLTKTSGLIRAKNIQYF. CDR3 coding DNA: TGTGCCCACCTAACTAAAACTTCAGGACTCATTCGGGCCAAAAACATTCAGTACTTC.

This clone was recorded once. V and J are TRBV11-3 and TRBJ2-7; D is ambiguous. Trimming removed 5 bases at V and 4 bases at J, with 6 bases between. Per the germline V gene, CDR1 is SGHNT and CDR2 is YENEEA. The CDR3 has 11 amino acids. CDR3 nucleotides: TGTGCCAGCAGCAACAAGTACGAGCAGTACTTC. This encodes CASSNKYEQYF.

This CDR3 is CASSAGTSGGAATGELFF. For the CDR3, the DNA is TGTGCCAGCAGCGCCGGGACTAGCGGGGGGGCGGCCACCGGGGAGCTGTTTTTT. The genes are TRBV9 and TRBJ2-2; 16 nucleotides agree with TRBD2. The CDR3 contains 18 residues. Trimming took 3 bases from V and 4 from J; bases not matched to a gene: 6. The germline V gene has CDR1 SGDLS and CDR2 YYNGEE.

The chain's CDR3 is CASRLSLNTGELFF. CDR3 nucleotides: TGTGCCAGCAGACTATCACTGAACACCGGGGAGCTGTTTTTT. The rearrangement uses TRBV11-2 and TRBJ2-2; D is undetermined. The germline gives CDR1 SGHAT, CDR2 FQNNGV. This CDR3 spans 14 amino acids. V was cut by 6 bases and J by 1 base, with 9 bases left in between.

The gene calls are TRBV11-2 and TRBJ2-1; 15 bases fit TRBD2. J gave up 8 bases and V 4 bases, and 3 bases lay outside the gene matches. Germline CDR1 and CDR2: SGHAT and FQNNGV. This CDR3 has 15 residues. CDR3 DNA sequence: TGTGCCAGCAGCTCTGGGACTAGCGGGGGGCATGAGCAGTTCTTC. Protein: CASSSGTSGGHEQFF.

The chain joins TRBV13 to TRBJ1-3; D unresolved. The germline V gene has CDR1 PRHDT and CDR2 FYEKMQ (reference sequence). This CDR3 is 15 amino acids long. V lost 0 bases, J lost 0 bases, and 6 bases lay in between. CDR3 sequence reads: CASSLGSLSGNTIYF. The CDR3 nucleotides read TGTGCCAGCAGCTTAGGGTCACTCTCTGGAAACACCATATATTTT.

This clone was observed a single time. The chain carries TRBV5-1 and TRBJ1-1; tentative D call: TRBD1 (5 bases). The CDR3 contains 13 residues. V dropped 1 base and J dropped 5 bases, with 9 bases sitting between them. CDR1 is SGHRS, CDR2 YFSETQ, per germline. The CDR3 sequence: CASSLRGGTEAFF. The CDR3 DNA follows: TGCGCCAGCAGCTTGCGGGGGGGAACTGAAGCTTTCTTT.

The chain couples TRBV3-1 (or the pseudogene TRBV3-2) to TRBJ1-2; TRBD1 is a possible D gene (6 bases). Per germline, CDR1 LGHDT and CDR2 YNNKEL (reference sequence). Trimming stripped 1 base from V and 4 bases from J, with 10 bases between. This CDR3 region has 14 residues. This CDR3 reads CASSQVGHGYGYTF. CDR3 bases: TGTGCCAGCAGCCAAGTGGGACACGGCTATGGCTACACCTTC.

This chain uses TRBV19 with TRBJ1-3; TRBD1 matches at 12 bases. V gave up 10 bases and J gave up 2 bases; unmatched junction bases: 12. The CDR3 covers 17 residues. Germline V CDR1 and CDR2: LNHDA, SQIVND (reference sequence). The CDR3 region is CATAGTGGAGPGNTIYF. The CDR3 DNA follows: TGTGCCACCGCCGGGACAGGGGGCGCAGGCCCTGGAAACACCATATATTTT.

The chain recombines TRBV30 with TRBJ1-1; D gene unclear. Trimming stripped 4 bases from V and 3 bases from J, with 18 bases between. This CDR3 spans 15 amino acids. The germline gives CDR1 GTSNPN, CDR2 SVGIG (reference sequence). DNA for the CDR3: TGTGCCTGGAAAACAGCGGGCAATGTGGACACTGAAGCTTTCTTT. The encoded protein is CAWKTAGNVDTEAFF.

V gene TRBV5-4 combines with J gene TRBJ1-5, with unresolved D. Germline CDR1 SGHNT, CDR2 YYREEE (reference sequence). Trimming removed 3 bases from V and 0 bases from J, with 13 bases in between. This CDR3 has 16 amino acids. The DNA of the CDR3 is TGTGCCAGCAGCTCGGAACCGGGTTATAGCAATCAGCCCCAGCATTTT. Translated, it gives CASSSEPGYSNQPQHF.